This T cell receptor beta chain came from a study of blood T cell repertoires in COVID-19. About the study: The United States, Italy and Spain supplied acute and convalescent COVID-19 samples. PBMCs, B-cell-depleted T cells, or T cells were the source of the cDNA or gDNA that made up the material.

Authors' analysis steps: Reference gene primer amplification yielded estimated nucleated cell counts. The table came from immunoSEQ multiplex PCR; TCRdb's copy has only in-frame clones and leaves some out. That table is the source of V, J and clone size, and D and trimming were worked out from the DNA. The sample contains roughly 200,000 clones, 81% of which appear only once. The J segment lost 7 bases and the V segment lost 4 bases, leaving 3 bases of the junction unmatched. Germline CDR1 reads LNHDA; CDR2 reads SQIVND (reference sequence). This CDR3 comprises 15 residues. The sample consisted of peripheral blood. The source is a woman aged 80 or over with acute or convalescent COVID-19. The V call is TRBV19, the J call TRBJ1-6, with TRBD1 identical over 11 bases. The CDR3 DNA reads TGTGCCAGTAGTACCGGGACAGGGGGGAATTCACCCCTCCACTTT. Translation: CASSTGTGGNSPLHF.